The clone carrying this TCR beta chain was counted between two and nine times. The second PCR ran 7 to 11 cycles with a sample-barcoded 5' primer and J-beta primers. TCRdb re-called the 5' RACE reads through MiXCR, storing one row per CDR3 protein. This sample carries 550,000 to 750,000 distinct CDR3 sequences, under 25% of them seen once, and the ten largest clones take 3% to 4%. This record belongs to a study of blood T cells in healthy people across ages. The CDR3 totals 12 residues. The V end lost 4 bases, the J end lost 7 bases, and 9 bases lay between the germline ends. Germline V gene lookup returns CDR1 SGHDT and CDR2 YYEEEE.

The V call is TRBV5-6, the J call TRBJ2-1; the D is unclear. The sequenced sample was blood. The TCR was taken from a man in his sixties or seventies in good health. In DNA, the CDR3 is TGTGCCAGCAGCGCCACTACAAATGAGCAGTTCTTC. Protein: CASSATTNEQFF.